This T cell receptor beta chain was obtained from a study of technical replicates of blood from a handful of donors. The repertoire was sequenced with immunoSEQ multiplex PCR; TCRdb's copy has only in-frame clones and lacks some. The table includes around 72,000 clones, approximately 90% detected once. The CDR3 loop spans 15 amino acids. With 7 bases clipped from V and 4 bases from J, the junction kept 8 bases outside the gene matches. Germline-derived CDR1 and CDR2 are SGHVS and FQNEAQ. The source material was PBMCs. The source of this sequence is a human donor in good health. Some clones in this sample may be carry-over from other donors' samples. This chain joins TRBV7-8 and TRBJ2-2; 8 bases map to TRBD2. This CDR3 is CASIKTGGSTGELFF. CDR3 nucleotides: TGTGCCAGCATCAAAACGGGAGGGAGCACCGGGGAGCTGTTTTTT.